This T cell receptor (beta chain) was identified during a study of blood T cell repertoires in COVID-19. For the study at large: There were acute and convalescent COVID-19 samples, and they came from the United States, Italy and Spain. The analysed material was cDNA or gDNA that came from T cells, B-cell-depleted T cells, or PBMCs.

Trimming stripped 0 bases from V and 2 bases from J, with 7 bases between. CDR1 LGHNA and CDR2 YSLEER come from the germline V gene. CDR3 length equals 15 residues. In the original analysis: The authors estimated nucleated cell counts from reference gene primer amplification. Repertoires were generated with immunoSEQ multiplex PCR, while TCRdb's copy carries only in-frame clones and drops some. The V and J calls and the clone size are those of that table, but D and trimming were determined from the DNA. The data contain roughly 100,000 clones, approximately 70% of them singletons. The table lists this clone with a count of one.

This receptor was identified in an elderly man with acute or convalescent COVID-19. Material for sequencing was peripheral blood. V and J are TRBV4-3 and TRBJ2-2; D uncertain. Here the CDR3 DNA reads TGCGCCAGCAGCCAAGAAATTAGTAACACCGGGGAGCTGTTTTTT. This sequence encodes CASSQEISNTGELFF.